This T cell receptor beta chain was sequenced during a study of blood T cell repertoires in COVID-19. Clones were read by immunoSEQ multiplex PCR, and TCRdb kept only the in-frame ones, dropping some. The repertoire holds about 200,000 clones, with around 80% as singletons. Trimming took off 0 bases at V and 1 base at J, with 3 bases between the two ends. The germline V gene encodes CDR1 KGHSH and CDR2 LQKENI. This CDR3 is 13 amino acids long. The clonotype was recovered from a man aged 50 to 60 with active or convalescent COVID-19. Sequenced material: peripheral blood. The chain links TRBV18 to TRBJ2-5, with D uncertain. CDR3 sequence reads: CASSPPSQETQYF. The CDR3 DNA is TGTGCCAGCTCACCACCCTCCCAAGAGACCCAGTACTTC.